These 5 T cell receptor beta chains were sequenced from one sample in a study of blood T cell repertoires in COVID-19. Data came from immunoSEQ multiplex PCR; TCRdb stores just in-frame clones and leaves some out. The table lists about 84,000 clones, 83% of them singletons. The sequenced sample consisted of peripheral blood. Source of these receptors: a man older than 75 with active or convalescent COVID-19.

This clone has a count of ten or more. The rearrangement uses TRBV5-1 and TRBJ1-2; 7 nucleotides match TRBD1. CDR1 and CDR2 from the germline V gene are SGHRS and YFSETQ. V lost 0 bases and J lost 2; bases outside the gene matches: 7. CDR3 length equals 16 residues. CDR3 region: CASSLETGRPNYGYTF. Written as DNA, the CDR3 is TGCGCCAGCAGCTTGGAGACAGGGAGGCCGAACTATGGCTACACCTTC.

CDR3 in DNA: TGTGCCAGCAGGGTAGCGGGAGGGTTCCCCGGGGAGCTGTTTTTT. This codes for CASRVAGGFPGELFF. This sequence joins TRBV27 and TRBJ2-2; 11 bases map to TRBD2. CDR1 and CDR2 from the germline V gene are MNHEY and SMNVEV (reference sequence). This CDR3 region has 15 residues. V lost 6 bases to trimming and J lost 6 bases; unmatched junction nucleotides: 6.

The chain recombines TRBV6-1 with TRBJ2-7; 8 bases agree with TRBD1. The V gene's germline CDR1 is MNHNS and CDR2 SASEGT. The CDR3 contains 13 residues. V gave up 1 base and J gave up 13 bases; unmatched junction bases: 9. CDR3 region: CASSEEGRDRPYF. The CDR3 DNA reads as TGTGCCAGCAGTGAAGAGGGGCGGGACAGGCCCTACTTC.

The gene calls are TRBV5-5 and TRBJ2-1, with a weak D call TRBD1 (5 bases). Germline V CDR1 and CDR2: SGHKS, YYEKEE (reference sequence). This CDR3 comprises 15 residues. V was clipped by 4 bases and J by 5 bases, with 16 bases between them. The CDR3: CASSRTGKANNEQFF. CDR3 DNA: TGTGCCAGCAGCCGTACAGGAAAAGCTAACAATGAGCAGTTCTTC.

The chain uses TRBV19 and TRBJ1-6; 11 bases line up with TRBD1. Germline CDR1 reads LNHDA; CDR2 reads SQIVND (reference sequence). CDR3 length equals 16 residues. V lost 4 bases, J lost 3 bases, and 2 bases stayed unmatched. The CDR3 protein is CASSRTGGHYNSPLHF. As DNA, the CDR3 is TGTGCCAGTAGTAGGACAGGGGGCCACTATAATTCACCCCTCCACTTT. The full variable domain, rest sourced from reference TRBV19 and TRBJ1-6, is DGGITQSPKYLFRKEGQNVTLSCEQNLNHDAMYWYRQDPGQGLRLIYYSQIVNDFQKGDIAEGYSVSREKKESFPLTVTSAQKNPTAFYLCASSRTGGHYNSPLHFGNGTRLTVT.